The entry that follows covers one TCR beta chain sequence. Its antigen is unknown. These data are taken from a study of T cell repertoires in cytomegalovirus infection. Study context: Alongside well-studied HLA-B-restricted CMV epitopes, recently identified HLA-C-restricted CMV epitopes were also used. TCR beta signatures that were public indicated CMV infection and matching HLA type.

TCRdb itself ran the reads through MiXCR, one entry per CDR3 protein. The profile shows about 830,000 distinct CDR3 sequences, approximately 29% of them singletons. Regarding the study as a whole: CMV-specific TCR beta clonotypes restricted by HLA-C dominated the ex vivo response. Carriers of CMV and the relevant HLA type were discriminated by public TCR beta frequency.

The length of the CDR3 is 13 residues. Trimming took off 9 bases at V and 6 bases at J, with 12 bases between the two ends. The rearrangement joins TRBV12-3 or TRBV12-4 to TRBJ1-6, with TRBD1 as a possible D gene (5 bases). The receptor comes from a human donor in good health (CMV status not recorded). Some clones in this sample may be carry-over from other donors' samples. Sample: cultured CD8+ T cells from PBMCs, taken from culture after CMV antigen stimulation. This CDR3 is CASGGGGNSPLHF. CDR3 nucleotides: TGTGCCAGTGGGGGGGGGGGTAATTCACCCCTCCACTTT.